This TCR beta chain emerged from a study of a mutant IDH1 vaccine in newly diagnosed glioma. The wider study: The treated group averaged approximately 42 years old and was roughly 60% male, about 40% female. Beforehand, treatment had been radiotherapy, temozolomide, or both; the majority received both.

Clones were read by immunoSEQ multiplex PCR, and TCRdb kept only the in-frame ones, dropping some. The table has 50,000 to 70,000 clones, 80% to 90% seen once. Time point in this sample: week 35, safety follow-up. What each vaccine dose contained was 300 ug of mutant IDH1 20-mer peptide, accompanied by topical imiquimod. Eight vaccinations reached patients in weeks 1, 3, 5, 7, 11, 15, 19 and 23. Donors had new IDH1-mutant astrocytomas of WHO grade 3 or 4 (ATRX-lost). CDR1 and CDR2 (germline): KGHSH, LQKENI. Trimming took off 0 bases at V and 2 bases at J, with 10 bases between the two ends. The CDR3 consists of 15 residues. Of note for this clone: Its antigen is unknown.

This sample comprised PBMCs, obtained from a glioma patient whose treatment included an IDH1 peptide vaccine. The clonotype comes from a man aged 25-40 years with glioma. This chain uses TRBV18 with TRBJ1-1; D unresolved. The CDR3 is CASSPPSRQNTEAFF. CDR3 DNA sequence: TGTGCCAGCTCACCACCGTCCCGCCAAAACACTGAAGCTTTCTTT.